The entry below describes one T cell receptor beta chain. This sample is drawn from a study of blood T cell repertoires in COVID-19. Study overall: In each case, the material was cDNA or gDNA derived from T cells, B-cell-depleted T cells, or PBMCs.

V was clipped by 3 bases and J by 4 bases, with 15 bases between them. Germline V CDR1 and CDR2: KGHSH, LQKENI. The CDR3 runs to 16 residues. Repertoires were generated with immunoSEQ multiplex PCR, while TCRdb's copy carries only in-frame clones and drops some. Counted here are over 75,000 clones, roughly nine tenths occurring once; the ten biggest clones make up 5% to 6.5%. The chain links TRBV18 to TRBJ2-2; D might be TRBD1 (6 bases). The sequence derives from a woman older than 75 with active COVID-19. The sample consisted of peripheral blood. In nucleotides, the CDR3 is TGTGCCAGCTCACCCCAGGGGAAAACTCCCACCGGGGAGCTGTTTTTT. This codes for CASSPQGKTPTGELFF.